The TCR beta chain described here comes from a study of lymphopenia after photon versus proton radiotherapy. Study-level results: Authors raise, but do not show, better survival with proton therapy. Relative stability marked proton patients; photon patients lost diversity and naive cells.

Turning to this clone: Antigen unknown.

Profiled with immunoSEQ multiplex PCR; TCRdb holds only in-frame clones, not every one. The table has 35,000 to 40,000 clones, around 85% seen once; the top ten hold under 3%. Germline CDR1 KGHSH, CDR2 LQKENI. The V end lost 5 bases, the J end lost 7 bases, and 15 bases lay between the germline ends. The CDR3 has 14 amino acids. This specimen consisted of peripheral blood, obtained from a patient treated with photon-based radiotherapy. J is TRBJ2-1 and V is TRBV18; D may be TRBD2 (6 bases). The sequence was collected from a man between 50 and 59 years old with gastric cancer. The CDR3 DNA reads as TGTGCCAGCTCAGTGCCCCCGGGGAGGAATGAGCAGTTCTTC. It specifies CASSVPPGRNEQFF.